This T cell receptor (beta chain) came from a study of T cells in Graves' hyperthyroidism and ophthalmopathy. CDR1 LGHNA and CDR2 YSLEER come from the germline V gene. The V and J ends lost 1 base and 1 base respectively, with 14 bases between them. The CDR3 loop spans 17 amino acids. This clonotype has just a few counts. Its antigen is not identified. Regions amplified from RNA transcripts were the TCR beta CDR3 regions. TCR CDR3 regions were first amplified by RT-PCR with HTBI primers. Using its own MiXCR run on the multiplex PCR reads, TCRdb lists one record per CDR3 protein. This sample has about 680,000 distinct CDR3 sequences, with 30% to 40% found just once. The study, taken as a whole, reports: Most clonotypes expanded in thyroid above 0.001 were likewise present in blood.

Sequenced: blood. This clonotype was obtained from a woman aged 40 to 50 with Graves' hyperthyroidism. This chain links TRBV4-3 with TRBJ1-3; weak D call: TRBD1 (6 bases). Here the CDR3 DNA reads TGCGCCAGCAGCCAAGGGCTCGGACAGACTTCTGGAAACACCATATATTTT. Translation: CASSQGLGQTSGNTIYF.